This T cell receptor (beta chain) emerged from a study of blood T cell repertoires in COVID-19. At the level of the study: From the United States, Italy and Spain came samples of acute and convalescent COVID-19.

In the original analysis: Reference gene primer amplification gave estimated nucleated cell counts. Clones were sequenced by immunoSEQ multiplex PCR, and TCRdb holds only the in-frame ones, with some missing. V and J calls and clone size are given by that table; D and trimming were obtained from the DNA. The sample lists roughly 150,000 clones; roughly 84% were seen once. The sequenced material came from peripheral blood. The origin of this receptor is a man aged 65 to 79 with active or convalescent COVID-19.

DNA of the CDR3: TGCGCCAGCAGCCGAGGGGGCGGGGATGGCTACACCTTC. Translation gives CASSRGGGDGYTF. The chain is built from TRBV5-1 and TRBJ1-2, with 7 bases that match TRBD1. Trimming took 4 bases from V and 6 from J; bases not matched to a gene: 6. This CDR3 spans 13 amino acids. From germline, CDR1 is SGHRS and CDR2 YFSETQ. Full variable domain (outside the CDR3, taken from reference TRBV5-1 and TRBJ1-2): KAGVTQTPRYLIKTRGQQVTLSCSPISGHRSVSWYQQTPGQGLQFLFEYFSETQRNKGNFPGRFSGRQFSNSRSEMNVSTLELGDSALYLCASSRGGGDGYTFGSGTRLTVV.